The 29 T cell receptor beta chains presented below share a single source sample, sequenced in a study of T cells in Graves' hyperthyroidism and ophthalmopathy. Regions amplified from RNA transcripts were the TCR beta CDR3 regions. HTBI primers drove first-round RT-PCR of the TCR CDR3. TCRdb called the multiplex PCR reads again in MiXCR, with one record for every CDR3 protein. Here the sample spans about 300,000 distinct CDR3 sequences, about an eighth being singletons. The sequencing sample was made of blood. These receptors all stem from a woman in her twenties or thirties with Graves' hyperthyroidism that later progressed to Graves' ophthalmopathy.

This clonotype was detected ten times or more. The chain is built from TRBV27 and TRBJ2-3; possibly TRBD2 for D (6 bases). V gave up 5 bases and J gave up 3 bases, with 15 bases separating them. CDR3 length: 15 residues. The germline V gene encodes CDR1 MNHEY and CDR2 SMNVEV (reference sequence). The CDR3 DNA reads TGTGCCAGCAGTCAAGGCCGAGGAGGGACAGATACGCAGTATTTT. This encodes CASSQGRGGTDTQYF.

The CDR3: CSARGGEGNYGYTF. The CDR3 DNA reads TGCAGTGCTAGAGGCGGGGAGGGAAACTATGGCTACACCTTC. The gene calls are TRBV20-1 and TRBJ1-2; D gene unclear. CDR3 length: 14 residues. Germline-derived CDR1 and CDR2 are DFQATT and SNEGSKA (reference sequence). V was trimmed by 1 base and J by 2 bases, leaving 11 bases between them.

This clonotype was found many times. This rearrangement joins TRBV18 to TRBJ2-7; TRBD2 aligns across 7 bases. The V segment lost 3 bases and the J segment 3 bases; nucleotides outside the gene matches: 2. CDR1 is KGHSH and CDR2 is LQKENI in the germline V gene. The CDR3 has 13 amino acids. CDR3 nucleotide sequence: TGTGCCAGCTCACCCGGGACTAACTACGAGCAGTACTTC. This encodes CASSPGTNYEQYF.

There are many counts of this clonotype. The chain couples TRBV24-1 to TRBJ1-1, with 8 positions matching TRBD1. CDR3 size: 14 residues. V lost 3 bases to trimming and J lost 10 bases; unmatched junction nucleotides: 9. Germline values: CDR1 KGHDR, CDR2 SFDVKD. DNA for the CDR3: TGTGCCACCAGTGATCCAGACAGGGGAGAGGGAGCTTTCTTT. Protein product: CATSDPDRGEGAFF.

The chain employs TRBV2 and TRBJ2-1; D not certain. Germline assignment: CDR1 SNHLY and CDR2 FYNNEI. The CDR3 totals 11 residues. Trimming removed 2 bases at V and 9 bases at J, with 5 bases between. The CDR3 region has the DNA TGTGCCAGCAGTGAACAATCTGAGCAGTTCTTC. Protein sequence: CASSEQSEQFF.

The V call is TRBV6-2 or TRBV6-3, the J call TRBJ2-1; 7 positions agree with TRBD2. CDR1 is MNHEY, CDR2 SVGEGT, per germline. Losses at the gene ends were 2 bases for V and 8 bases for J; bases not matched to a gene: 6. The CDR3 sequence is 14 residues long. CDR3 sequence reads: CASSYVAGRDEQFF. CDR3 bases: TGTGCCAGCAGTTACGTTGCGGGGAGGGATGAGCAGTTCTTC.

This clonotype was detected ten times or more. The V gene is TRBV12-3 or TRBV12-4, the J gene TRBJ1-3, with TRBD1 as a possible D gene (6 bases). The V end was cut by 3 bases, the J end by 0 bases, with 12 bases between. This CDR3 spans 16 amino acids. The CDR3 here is CASSFGTQSSGNTIYF. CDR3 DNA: TGTGCCAGCAGTTTTGGGACACAGAGCTCTGGAAACACCATATATTTT.

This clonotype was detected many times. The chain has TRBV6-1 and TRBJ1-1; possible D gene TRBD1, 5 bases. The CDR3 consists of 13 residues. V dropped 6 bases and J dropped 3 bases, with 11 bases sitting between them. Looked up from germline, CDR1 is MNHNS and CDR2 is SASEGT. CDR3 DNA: TGTGCCAGCAGGCCGGAGGGGCACACTGAAGCTTTCTTT. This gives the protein CASRPEGHTEAFF.

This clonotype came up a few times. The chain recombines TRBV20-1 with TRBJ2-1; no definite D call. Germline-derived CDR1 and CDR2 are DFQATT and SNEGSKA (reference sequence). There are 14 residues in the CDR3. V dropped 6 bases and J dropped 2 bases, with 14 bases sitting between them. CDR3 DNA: TGCAGTGCAACCAAACGAGACACCTACAATGAGCAGTTCTTC. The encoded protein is CSATKRDTYNEQFF.

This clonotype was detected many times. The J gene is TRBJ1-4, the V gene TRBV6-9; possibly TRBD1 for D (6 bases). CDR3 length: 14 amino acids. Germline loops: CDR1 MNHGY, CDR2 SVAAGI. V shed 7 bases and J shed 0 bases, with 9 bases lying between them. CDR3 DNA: TGTGCCAGCAACAGGGATGCAACTAATGAAAAACTGTTTTTT. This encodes CASNRDATNEKLFF.

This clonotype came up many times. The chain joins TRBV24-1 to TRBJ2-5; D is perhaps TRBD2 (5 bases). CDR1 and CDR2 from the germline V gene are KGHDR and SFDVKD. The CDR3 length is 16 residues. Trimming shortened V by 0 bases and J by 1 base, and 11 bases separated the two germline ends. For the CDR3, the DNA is TGTGCCACCAGTGATTTGCTGTTCGGAGGCCAAGAGACCCAGTACTTC. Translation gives CATSDLLFGGQETQYF.

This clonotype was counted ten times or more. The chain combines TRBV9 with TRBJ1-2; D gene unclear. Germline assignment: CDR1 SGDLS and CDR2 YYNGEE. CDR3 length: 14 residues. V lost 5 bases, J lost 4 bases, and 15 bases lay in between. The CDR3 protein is CASSPTVDPYGYTF. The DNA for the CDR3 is TGTGCCAGCAGTCCCACGGTTGACCCCTATGGCTACACCTTC. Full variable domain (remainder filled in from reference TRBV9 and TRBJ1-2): DSGVTQTPKHLITATGQRVTLRCSPRSGDLSVYWYQQSLDQGLQFLIQYYNGEERAKGNILERFSAQQFPDLHSELNLSSLELGDSALYFCASSPTVDPYGYTFGSGTRLTVV.

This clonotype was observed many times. The CDR3 DNA follows: TGTGCCACCAGCAGATCTACAGGGAACACTGAAGCTTTCTTT. It yields the protein CATSRSTGNTEAFF. This sequence joins TRBV15 and TRBJ1-1, with a weak D call TRBD1 (5 bases). The CDR3 extends over 14 amino acids. V was trimmed by 2 bases and J by 1 base, leaving 8 bases between them. Germline CDR1 and CDR2: LNHNV and YYDKDF (reference sequence).

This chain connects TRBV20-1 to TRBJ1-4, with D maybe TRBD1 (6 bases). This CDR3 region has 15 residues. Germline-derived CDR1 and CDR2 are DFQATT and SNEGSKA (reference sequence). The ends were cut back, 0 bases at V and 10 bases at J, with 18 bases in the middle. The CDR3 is CSARDNRDWGGKLFF. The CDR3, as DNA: TGCAGTGCTAGAGATAACAGGGATTGGGGTGGAAAACTGTTTTTT.

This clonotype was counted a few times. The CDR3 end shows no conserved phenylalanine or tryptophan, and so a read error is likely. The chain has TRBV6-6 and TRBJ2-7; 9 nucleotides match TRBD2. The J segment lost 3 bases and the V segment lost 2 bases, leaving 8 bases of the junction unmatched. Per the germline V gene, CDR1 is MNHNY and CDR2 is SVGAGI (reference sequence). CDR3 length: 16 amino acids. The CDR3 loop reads CASSYRALAGNYEQYL. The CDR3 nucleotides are TGTGCCAGCAGTTACCGTGCGCTAGCGGGGAACTACGAGCAGTACCTC.

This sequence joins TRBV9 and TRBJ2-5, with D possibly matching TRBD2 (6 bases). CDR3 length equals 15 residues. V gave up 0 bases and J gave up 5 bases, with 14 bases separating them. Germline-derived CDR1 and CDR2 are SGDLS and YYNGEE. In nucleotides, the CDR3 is TGTGCCAGCAGCGTAGACGCGCCCCGGGGGGAGACCCAGTACTTC. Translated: CASSVDAPRGETQYF.

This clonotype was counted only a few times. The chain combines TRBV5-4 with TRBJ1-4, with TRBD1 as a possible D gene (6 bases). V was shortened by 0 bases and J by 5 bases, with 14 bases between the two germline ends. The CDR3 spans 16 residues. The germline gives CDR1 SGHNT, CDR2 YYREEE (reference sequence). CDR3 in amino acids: CASSLGQDSTNEKLFF. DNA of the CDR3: TGTGCCAGCAGCTTGGGACAGGACAGCACAAATGAAAAACTGTTTTTT.

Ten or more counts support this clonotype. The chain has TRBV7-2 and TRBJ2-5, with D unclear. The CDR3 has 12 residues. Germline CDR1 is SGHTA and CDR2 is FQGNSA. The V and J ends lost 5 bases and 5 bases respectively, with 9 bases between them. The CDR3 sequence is CASSQMRETQYF. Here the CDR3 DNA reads TGTGCCAGCAGCCAAATGAGGGAGACCCAGTACTTC.

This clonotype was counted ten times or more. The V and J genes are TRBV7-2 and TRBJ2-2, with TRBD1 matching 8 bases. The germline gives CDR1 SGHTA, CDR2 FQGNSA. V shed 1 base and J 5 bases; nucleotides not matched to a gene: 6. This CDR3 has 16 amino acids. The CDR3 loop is CASSLGGTGRTGELFF. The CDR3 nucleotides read TGTGCCAGCAGCTTAGGGGGGACAGGTCGGACCGGGGAGCTGTTTTTT.

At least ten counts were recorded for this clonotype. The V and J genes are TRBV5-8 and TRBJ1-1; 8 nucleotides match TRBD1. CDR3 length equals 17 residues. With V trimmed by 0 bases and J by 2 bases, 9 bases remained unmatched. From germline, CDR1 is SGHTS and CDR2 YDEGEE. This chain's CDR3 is CASSLGQGMISNTEAFF. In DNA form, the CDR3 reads TGTGCCAGCAGCTTGGGACAGGGGATGATCAGTAACACTGAAGCTTTCTTT.

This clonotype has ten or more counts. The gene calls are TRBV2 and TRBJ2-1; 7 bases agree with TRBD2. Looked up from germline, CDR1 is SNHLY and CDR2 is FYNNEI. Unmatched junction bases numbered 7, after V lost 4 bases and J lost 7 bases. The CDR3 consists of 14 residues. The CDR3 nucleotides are TGTGCCAGCAGTGTAAGGCGGGAGAATAATGAGCAGTTCTTC. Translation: CASSVRRENNEQFF.

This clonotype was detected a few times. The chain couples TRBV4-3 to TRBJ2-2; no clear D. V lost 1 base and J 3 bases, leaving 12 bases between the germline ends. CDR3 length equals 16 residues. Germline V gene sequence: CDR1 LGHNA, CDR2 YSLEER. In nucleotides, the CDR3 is TGCGCCAGCAGCCAAGGCTTAAGTTTGGACACCGGGGAGCTGTTTTTT. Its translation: CASSQGLSLDTGELFF.

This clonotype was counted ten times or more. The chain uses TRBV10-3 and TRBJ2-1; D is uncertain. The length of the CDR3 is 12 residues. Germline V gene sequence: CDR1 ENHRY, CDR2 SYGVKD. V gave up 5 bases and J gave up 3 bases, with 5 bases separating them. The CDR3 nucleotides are TGTGCCATCAGTCCTAACTACAATGAGCAGTTCTTC. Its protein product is CAISPNYNEQFF.

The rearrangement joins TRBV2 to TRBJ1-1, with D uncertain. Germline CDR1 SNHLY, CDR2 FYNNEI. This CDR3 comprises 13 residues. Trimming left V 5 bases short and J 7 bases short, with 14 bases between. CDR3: CASSLPPVNEAFF. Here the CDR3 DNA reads TGTGCCAGCAGTCTTCCGCCCGTCAATGAAGCTTTCTTT.

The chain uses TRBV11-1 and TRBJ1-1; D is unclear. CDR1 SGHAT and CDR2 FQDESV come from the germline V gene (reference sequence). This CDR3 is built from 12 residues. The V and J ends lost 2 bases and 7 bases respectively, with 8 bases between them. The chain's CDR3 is CASSLSVVEAFF. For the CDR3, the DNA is TGTGCCAGCAGCTTATCCGTAGTTGAAGCTTTCTTT.

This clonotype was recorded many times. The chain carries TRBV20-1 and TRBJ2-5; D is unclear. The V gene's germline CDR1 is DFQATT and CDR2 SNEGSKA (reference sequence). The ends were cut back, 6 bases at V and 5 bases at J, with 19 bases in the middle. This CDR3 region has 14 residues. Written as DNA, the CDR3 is TGCAGTGCGCGAGACCCCCAGGACCCCGAGACCCAGTACTTC. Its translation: CSARDPQDPETQYF.

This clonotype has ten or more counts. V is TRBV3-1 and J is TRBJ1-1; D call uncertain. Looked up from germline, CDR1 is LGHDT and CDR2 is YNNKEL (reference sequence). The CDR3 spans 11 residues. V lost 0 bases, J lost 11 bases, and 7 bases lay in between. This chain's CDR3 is CASSQDYGAFF. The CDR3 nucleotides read TGTGCCAGCAGCCAAGACTATGGTGCTTTCTTT. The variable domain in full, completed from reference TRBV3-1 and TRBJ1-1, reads DTAVSQTPKYLVTQMGNDKSIKCEQNLGHDTMYWYKQDSKKFLKIMFSYNNKELIINETVPNRFSPKSPDKAHLNLHINSLELGDSAVYFCASSQDYGAFFGQGTRLTVV.

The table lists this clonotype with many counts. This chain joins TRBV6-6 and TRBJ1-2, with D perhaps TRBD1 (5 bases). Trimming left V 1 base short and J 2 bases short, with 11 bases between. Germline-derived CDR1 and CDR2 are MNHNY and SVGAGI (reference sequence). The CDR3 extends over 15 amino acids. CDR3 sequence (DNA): TGTGCCAGCAGTTACTTGGGGGGGGGAAACTATGGCTACACCTTC. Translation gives CASSYLGGGNYGYTF.

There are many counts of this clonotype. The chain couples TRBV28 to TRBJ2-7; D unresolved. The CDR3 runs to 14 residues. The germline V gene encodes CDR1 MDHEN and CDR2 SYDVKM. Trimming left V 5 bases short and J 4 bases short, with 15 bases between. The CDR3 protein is CASSPRTRPYEQYF. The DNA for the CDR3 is TGTGCCAGCAGTCCCCGGACCCGCCCTTACGAGCAGTACTTC. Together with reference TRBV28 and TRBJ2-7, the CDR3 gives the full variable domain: DVKVTQSSRYLVKRTGEKVFLECVQDMDHENMFWYRQDPGLGLRLIYFSYDVKMKEKGDIPEGYSVSREKKERFSLILESASTNQTSMYLCASSPRTRPYEQYFGPGTRLTVT.